The clone carrying this T cell receptor (beta chain) appeared once. Its target is unknown. The CDR3 is made up of 12 amino acids. Germline V CDR1 and CDR2: SQVTM, ANQGSEA. V gave up 0 bases and J gave up 6 bases, with 9 bases separating them. This entry is derived from a study of cytomegalovirus exposure and HLA in healthy donors. Primers included in the PCR were 60 Vbeta and 13 Jbeta primers. Profiling relied on immunoSEQ multiplex PCR, and the TCRdb table lists in-frame clones only, not all of them. This sample yields under 200,000 clones, of which approximately 80% are seen a single time; 4.5% to 5.5% belongs to the top ten. Whole-study results and caveats: Trimming of TCR beta V- and J-genes showed a link, identified in a later analysis, to a missense DCLRE1C variant.

This clonotype was obtained from a woman aged 45-59 years in good health and CMV-seropositive. This rearrangement joins TRBV29-1 to TRBJ2-7; D gene unclear. Source material: PBMCs. In DNA form, the CDR3 reads TGCAGCGTTGAAGAGGCTAGTACCGAGCAGTACTTC. Translation: CSVEEASTEQYF.